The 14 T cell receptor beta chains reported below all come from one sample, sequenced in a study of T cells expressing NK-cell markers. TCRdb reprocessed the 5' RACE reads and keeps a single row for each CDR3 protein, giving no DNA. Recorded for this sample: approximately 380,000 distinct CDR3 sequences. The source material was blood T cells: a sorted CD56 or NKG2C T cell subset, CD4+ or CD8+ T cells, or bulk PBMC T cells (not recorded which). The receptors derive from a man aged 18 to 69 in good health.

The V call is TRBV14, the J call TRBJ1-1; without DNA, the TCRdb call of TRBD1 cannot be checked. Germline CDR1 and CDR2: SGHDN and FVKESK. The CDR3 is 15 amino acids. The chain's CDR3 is CASSQVRGAEVEAFF.

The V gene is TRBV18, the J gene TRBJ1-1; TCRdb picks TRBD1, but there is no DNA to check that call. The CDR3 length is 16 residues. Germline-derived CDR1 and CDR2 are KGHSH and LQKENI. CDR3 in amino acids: CASSPPRRRENTEAFF.

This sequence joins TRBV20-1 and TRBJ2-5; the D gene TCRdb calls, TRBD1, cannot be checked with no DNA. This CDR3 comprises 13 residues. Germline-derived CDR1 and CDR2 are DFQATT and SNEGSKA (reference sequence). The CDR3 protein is CSAKGGVHRTQYF.

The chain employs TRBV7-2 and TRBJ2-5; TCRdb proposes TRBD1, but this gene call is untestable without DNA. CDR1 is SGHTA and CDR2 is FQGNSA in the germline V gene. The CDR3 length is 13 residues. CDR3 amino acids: CASSLSPARAQYF.

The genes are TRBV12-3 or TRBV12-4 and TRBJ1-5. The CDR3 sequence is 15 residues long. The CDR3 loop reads CASSSGRETNQPQHF.

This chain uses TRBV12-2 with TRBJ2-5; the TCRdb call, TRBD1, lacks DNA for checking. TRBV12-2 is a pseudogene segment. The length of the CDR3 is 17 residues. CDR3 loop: CASRVPRCRPFQETQYF.

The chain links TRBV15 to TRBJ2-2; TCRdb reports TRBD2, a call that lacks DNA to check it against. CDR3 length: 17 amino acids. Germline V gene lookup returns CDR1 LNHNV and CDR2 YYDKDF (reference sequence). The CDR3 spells CATSRDPGGGAAGELFF.

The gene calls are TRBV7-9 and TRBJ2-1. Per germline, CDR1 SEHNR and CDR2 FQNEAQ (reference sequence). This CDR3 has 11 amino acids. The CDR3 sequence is CASSSSGRQFF. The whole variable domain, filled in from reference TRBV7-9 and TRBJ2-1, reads DTGVSQNPRHKITKRGQNVTFRCDPISEHNRLYWYRQTLGQGPEFLTYFQNEAQLEKSRLLSDRFSAERPKGSFSTLEIQRTEQGDSAMYLCASSSSGRQFFGPGTRLTVL.

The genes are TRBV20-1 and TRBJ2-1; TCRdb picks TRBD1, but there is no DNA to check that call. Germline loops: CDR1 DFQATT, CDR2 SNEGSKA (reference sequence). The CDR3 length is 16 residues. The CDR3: CSASVMGRQEAREQFF.

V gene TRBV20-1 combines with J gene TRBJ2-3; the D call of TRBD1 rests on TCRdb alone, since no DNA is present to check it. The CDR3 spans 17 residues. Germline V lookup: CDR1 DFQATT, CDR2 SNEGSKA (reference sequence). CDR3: CSASSWTGDHSTDTQYF.

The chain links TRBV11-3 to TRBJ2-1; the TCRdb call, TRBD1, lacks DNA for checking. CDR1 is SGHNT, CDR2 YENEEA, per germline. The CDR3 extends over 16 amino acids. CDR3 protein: CASSQGRGITHDEQFF.

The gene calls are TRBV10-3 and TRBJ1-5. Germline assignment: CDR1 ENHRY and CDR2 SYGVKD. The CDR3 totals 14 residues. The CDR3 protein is CAISESFGNQPQHF.

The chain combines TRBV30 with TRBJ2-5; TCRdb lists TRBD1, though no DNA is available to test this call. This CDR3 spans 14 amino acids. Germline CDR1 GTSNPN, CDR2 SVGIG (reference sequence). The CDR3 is CAWIKTGYQETQYF.

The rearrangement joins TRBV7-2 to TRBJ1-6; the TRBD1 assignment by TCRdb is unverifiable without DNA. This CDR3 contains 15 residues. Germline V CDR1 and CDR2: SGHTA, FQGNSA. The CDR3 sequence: CASSPFRQGNSPLHF.